This entry is about one T cell receptor (beta chain). Its cognate antigen is unknown. This entry belongs to a study of cytomegalovirus exposure and HLA in healthy donors. The PCR employed 60 Vbeta primers together with 13 Jbeta primers. Some clones are missing from TCRdb's copy, which holds only in-frame ones; the method was immunoSEQ multiplex PCR. The sample carries about 86,000 clones, around 80% recorded once. The CDR3 extends over 14 amino acids. Trimming cost V 10 bases and J 3 bases; bases outside gene matches: 12. Germline CDR1 reads MDHEN; CDR2 reads SYDVKM. Study-wide points: Looking again later, the authors saw that most CMV-associated TCR beta chains seemed HLA-restricted. Later analysis showed TCR association rates varying by HLA locus, highest for DRB1 and lowest for HLA-C. Exclusion applied to some V segments, including TRBV6-2 and TRBV6-3, as they were indistinguishable.

The specimen was PBMCs. The source is a male donor in good health and CMV-seropositive. This chain links TRBV28 with TRBJ2-7, with 7 bases aligning to TRBD1. The DNA for the CDR3 is TGTGCCACCCCTATTTGGGACAGAGACTACGAGCAGTACTTC. Protein sequence: CATPIWDRDYEQYF.